These 5 T cell receptor beta chains were all obtained from the same sample, sequenced in a study of blood T cell repertoires in COVID-19. The protocol was immunoSEQ multiplex PCR, while the TCRdb copy is restricted to in-frame clones and leaves out a portion. The data hold around 230,000 clones, with over 75% observed a single time. The sequenced sample was peripheral blood. The receptor source for this set is a man aged 45-65 years with COVID-19, enrolled during active disease.

V gene TRBV4-3 combines with J gene TRBJ2-7; no definite D call. The length of the CDR3 is 14 residues. CDR1 and CDR2 from the germline V gene are LGHNA and YSLEER. Trimming cost V 0 bases and J 3 bases, with 9 bases left between them. Written as DNA, the CDR3 is TGCGCCAGCAGCCAAGAAAGTCGGAGCTACGAGCAGTACTTC. Translating it yields CASSQESRSYEQYF.

The chain recombines TRBV7-8 with TRBJ1-2, with D tentatively TRBD1 (6 bases). Trimming shortened V by 0 bases and J by 4 bases, and 15 bases separated the two germline ends. Per germline, CDR1 SGHVS and CDR2 FQNEAQ. This CDR3 contains 16 residues. CDR3 sequence (DNA): TGTGCCAGCAGCTTAGCGCTCGGCAGGGGCGCCTATGGCTACACCTTC. This sequence encodes CASSLALGRGAYGYTF. Combining the CDR3 with reference TRBV7-8 and TRBJ1-2 gives the whole variable domain GAGVSQSPRYKVAKRGQDVALRCDPISGHVSLFWYQQALGQGPEFLTYFQNEAQLDKSGLPSDRFFAERPEGSVSTLKIQRTQQEDSAVYLCASSLALGRGAYGYTFGSGTRLTVV.

Only one count was recorded for this clone. V and J are TRBV4-2 and TRBJ1-4; 10 bases are shared with TRBD1. CDR1 and CDR2 (germline): LGHNA, YNFKEQ. This CDR3 spans 14 amino acids. V was pared by 4 bases and J by 6 bases, with 2 bases of the junction left unmatched. CDR3 in amino acids: CASSLTGGHEKLFF. In DNA, the CDR3 is TGTGCCAGCAGCCTGACAGGGGGCCATGAAAAACTGTTTTTT.

The chain couples TRBV6-2 or TRBV6-3 to TRBJ2-7; a weak D match, TRBD1 (5 bases). Germline-derived CDR1 and CDR2 are MNHEY and SVGEGT. The CDR3 length is 12 residues. Trimming left V 5 bases short and J 2 bases short, with 7 bases between. CDR3 sequence: CASSQGPYEQYF. The CDR3 DNA reads TGTGCCAGCAGTCAGGGTCCCTACGAGCAGTACTTC.

The J gene is TRBJ2-7, the V gene TRBV6-6; 8 nucleotides align to TRBD1. Trimming cost V 5 bases and J 4 bases; bases outside gene matches: 7. Germline V lookup: CDR1 MNHNY, CDR2 SVGAGI (reference sequence). The CDR3 has 14 residues. The CDR3 spells CASSLGTGPYEQYF. The CDR3 DNA is TGTGCCAGCAGTCTCGGGACAGGACCATACGAGCAGTACTTC.